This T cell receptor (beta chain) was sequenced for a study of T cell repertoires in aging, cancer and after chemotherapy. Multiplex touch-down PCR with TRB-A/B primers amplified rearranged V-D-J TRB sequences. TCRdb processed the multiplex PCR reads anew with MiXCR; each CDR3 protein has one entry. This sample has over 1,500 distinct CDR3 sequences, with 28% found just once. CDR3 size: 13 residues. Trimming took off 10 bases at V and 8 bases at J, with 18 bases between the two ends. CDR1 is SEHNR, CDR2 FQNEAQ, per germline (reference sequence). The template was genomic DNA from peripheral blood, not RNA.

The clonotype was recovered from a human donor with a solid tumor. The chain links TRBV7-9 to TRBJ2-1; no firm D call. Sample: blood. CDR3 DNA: TGTGCCATCGAACCGGACCCCAAGGATGAGCAGTTCTTC. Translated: CAIEPDPKDEQFF.